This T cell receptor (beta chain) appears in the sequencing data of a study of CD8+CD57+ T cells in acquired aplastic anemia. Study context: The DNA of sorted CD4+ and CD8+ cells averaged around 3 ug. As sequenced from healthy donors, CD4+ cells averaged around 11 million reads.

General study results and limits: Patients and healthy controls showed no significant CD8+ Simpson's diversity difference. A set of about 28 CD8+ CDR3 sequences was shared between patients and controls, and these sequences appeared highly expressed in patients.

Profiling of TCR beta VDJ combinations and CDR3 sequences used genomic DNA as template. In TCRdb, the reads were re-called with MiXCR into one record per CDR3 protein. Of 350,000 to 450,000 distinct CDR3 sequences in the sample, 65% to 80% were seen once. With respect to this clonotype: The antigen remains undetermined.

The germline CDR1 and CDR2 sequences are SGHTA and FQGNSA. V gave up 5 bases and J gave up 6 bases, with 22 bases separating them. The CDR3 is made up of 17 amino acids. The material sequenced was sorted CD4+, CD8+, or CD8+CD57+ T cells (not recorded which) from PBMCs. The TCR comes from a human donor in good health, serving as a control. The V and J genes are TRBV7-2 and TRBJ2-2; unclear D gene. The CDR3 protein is CASSEVGYLSNPGELFF. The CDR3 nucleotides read TGTGCCAGCAGCGAAGTGGGGTATTTGTCCAACCCCGGGGAGCTGTTTTTT.